This T cell receptor (beta chain) was observed in a study of blood T cell repertoires in COVID-19. The overall study: PBMCs, B-cell-depleted T cells, or T cells provided the cDNA or gDNA that made up the material.

This clone was counted a single time. The CDR3 sequence is 14 residues long. V was clipped by 5 bases and J by 2 bases, with 13 bases between them. Germline CDR1 and CDR2: GTSNPN and SVGIG (reference sequence). Original data processing: How many nucleated cells were present was estimated from reference gene primer amplification. Clones were read by immunoSEQ multiplex PCR, and TCRdb kept only the in-frame ones, dropping some. D and trimming were read from the DNA, whereas the V and J calls and clone size are those reported in that table. The table lists fewer than 200,000 clones, 85% of them singletons.

The sequencing input was peripheral blood. V is TRBV30 and J is TRBJ2-1; D possibly matches TRBD1 or TRBD2 (5 bases each). This sequence was found in a human donor with acute or convalescent COVID-19. The donor label of this sample is uncertain. The CDR3 is CAWGSNRPYNEQFF. The CDR3 nucleotides are TGTGCCTGGGGGAGTAACAGGCCCTACAATGAGCAGTTCTTC.